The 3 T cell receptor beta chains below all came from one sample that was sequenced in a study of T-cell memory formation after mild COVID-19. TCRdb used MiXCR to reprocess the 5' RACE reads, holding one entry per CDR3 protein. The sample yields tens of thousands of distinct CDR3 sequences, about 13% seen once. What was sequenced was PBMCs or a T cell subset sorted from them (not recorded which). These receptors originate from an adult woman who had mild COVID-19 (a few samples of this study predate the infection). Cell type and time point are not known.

CDR3 in DNA: TGTGCCAGCAGCCTCTTAGGTAGTAGCGGGTACAAAAACATTCAGTACTTC. It yields the protein CASSLLGSSGYKNIQYF. The rearrangement links TRBV7-2 to TRBJ2-4; 7 bases agree with TRBD2. The V segment lost 5 bases and the J segment 3 bases; nucleotides outside the gene matches: 13. The CDR3 sequence is 17 residues long. Germline V lookup: CDR1 SGHTA, CDR2 FQGNSA.

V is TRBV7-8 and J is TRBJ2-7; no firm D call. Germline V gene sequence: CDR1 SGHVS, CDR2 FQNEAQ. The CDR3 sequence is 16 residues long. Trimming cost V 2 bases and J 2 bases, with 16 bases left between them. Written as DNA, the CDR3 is TGTGCCAGCAGCTTACCAGTCTCCGGCCTAACCTACGAGCAGTACTTC. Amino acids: CASSLPVSGLTYEQYF.

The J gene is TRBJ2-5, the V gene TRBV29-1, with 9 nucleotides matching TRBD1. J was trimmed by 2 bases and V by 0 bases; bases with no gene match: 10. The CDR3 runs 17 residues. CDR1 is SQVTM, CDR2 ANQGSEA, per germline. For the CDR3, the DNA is TGCAGCGTTGAAGATGGCTCCGGGACAGGGCGGCAAGAGACCCAGTACTTC. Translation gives CSVEDGSGTGRQETQYF.